The rows below give T cell receptor beta chains drawn from one sample of a study of cytomegalovirus exposure and HLA in healthy donors. Sequencing was performed with immunoSEQ multiplex PCR; in TCRdb, only in-frame clones are kept and a portion is missing. The table lists more than 65,000 clones. Source material: PBMCs. The receptors were sampled from a man aged 40-49 years in good health and CMV-seronegative. Each CDR3 is given with its conserved first and last residue. A D gene is named only where the DNA matches it firmly. Some rows mark clone size as missing; the rest say once, few, many or name a class of expanded clone.

J	size	V	D	CDR3	DNA
TRBJ1-2	.	TRBV5-1	TRBD1	CASSFAGQGADGYTF	TGCGCCAGCAGCTTCGCGGGACAGGGCGCCGATGGCTACACCTTC
TRBJ1-6	.	TRBV2	.	CASSVNRPSHNSPLHF	TGTGCCAGCAGCGTAAACAGGCCCTCTCACAATTCACCCCTCCACTTT
TRBJ2-7	.	TRBV9	.	CASSVEGRAYEQYF	TGTGCCAGCAGCGTAGAAGGCAGGGCCTACGAGCAGTACTTC
TRBJ2-7	.	TRBV15	.	CATSGTSGSYEQYF	TGTGCCACCAGCGGGACATCAGGCTCCTACGAGCAGTACTTC
TRBJ1-4	.	TRBV6-1	.	CASREVRQEVFF	TGTGCCAGCAGGGAAGTAAGGCAGGAAGTGTTTTTT
TRBJ2-1	.	TRBV6-5	TRBD2	CASSYSGLAGTEQFF	TGTGCCAGCAGTTACTCAGGACTAGCGGGGACGGAGCAGTTCTTC
TRBJ2-7	large	TRBV6-6	.	CASSPGVNEQYF	TGTGCCAGCAGCCCAGGGGTTAACGAGCAGTACTTC
TRBJ2-3	.	TRBV5-1	TRBD2	CASSLDTGLAGSTDTQYF	TGCGCCAGCAGCTTGGACACGGGACTAGCGGGAAGCACAGATACGCAGTATTTT
TRBJ1-3	.	TRBV7-9	.	CASSLGRTTSGNTIYF	TGTGCCAGCAGCCTCGGACGGACTACCTCTGGAAACACCATATATTTT
TRBJ2-7	.	TRBV6-1	TRBD1	CASSEMPGDRGNYEQYF	TGTGCCAGCAGTGAAATGCCAGGGGACAGGGGAAATTACGAGCAGTACTTC
TRBJ2-2	.	TRBV19	TRBD1	CASSEQGVTGELFF	TGTGCCAGTAGTGAACAGGGGGTCACCGGGGAGCTGTTTTTT
TRBJ2-2	.	TRBV4-2	.	CASSQVQNTGELFF	TGTGCCAGCAGCCAAGTCCAGAACACCGGGGAGCTGTTTTTT
TRBJ2-2	.	TRBV18	TRBD2	CASSPLTGGNGELFF	TGTGCCAGCTCACCACTGACGGGGGGAAACGGGGAGCTGTTTTTT
TRBJ1-1	.	TRBV7-2	TRBD1	CASSSLTGDTEAFF	TGTGCCAGCAGCTCCCTTACAGGGGATACTGAAGCTTTCTTT
TRBJ2-7	.	TRBV7-2	TRBD2	CASRPTSGGAYEQYF	TGTGCCAGCAGGCCGACTAGCGGGGGGGCCTACGAGCAGTACTTC
TRBJ2-7	.	TRBV18	.	CASSPAASGPYEQYF	TGTGCCAGCTCACCCGCTGCCTCTGGGCCCTACGAGCAGTACTTC
TRBJ1-5	.	TRBV9	TRBD1	CASSTGTGAGNQPQHF	TGTGCCAGCAGCACCGGGACAGGGGCGGGCAATCAGCCCCAGCATTTT
TRBJ1-5	.	TRBV7-9	.	CASSSRDKGNQPQHF	TGTGCCAGCAGCTCCAGGGATAAGGGCAATCAGCCCCAGCATTTT
TRBJ2-3	.	TRBV15	.	CATSREQITSTDTQYF	TGTGCCACCAGCAGGGAACAGATCACTAGCACAGATACGCAGTATTTT
TRBJ1-5	.	TRBV6-6	TRBD1	CASSTGGGQPQHF	TGTGCCAGCAGTACAGGGGGCGGTCAGCCCCAGCATTTT
TRBJ2-7	.	TRBV10-3	.	CAIGGDSAYEQYF	TGTGCCATCGGCGGGGACAGTGCCTACGAGCAGTACTTC
TRBJ1-5	.	TRBV6-1	.	CASSANPKGDQPQHF	TGTGCCAGCAGTGCGAACCCGAAAGGGGATCAGCCCCAGCATTTT
TRBJ2-7	.	TRBV7-8	.	CASSTVGVQYF	TGTGCCAGCAGTACGGTCGGGGTCCAGTACTTC
TRBJ2-7	.	TRBV29-1	.	CSVLLSYEQYF	TGCAGCGTTCTTCTGTCCTACGAGCAGTACTTC
TRBJ1-1	.	TRBV5-1	.	CASRPPTNDAEAFF	TGCGCCAGCAGACCTCCCACTAACGACGCTGAAGCTTTCTTT
TRBJ2-2	.	TRBV27	TRBD2	CASSFSGGGRTGELFF	TGTGCCAGCAGTTTTTCAGGCGGGGGTCGCACCGGGGAGCTGTTTTTT
TRBJ1-1	.	TRBV6-1	TRBD1	CASRGQAQNTEAFF	TGTGCCAGCAGGGGACAGGCGCAGAACACTGAAGCTTTCTTT
TRBJ1-5	.	TRBV5-6	.	CARNRFRSQPQHF	TGTGCCAGGAACAGGTTTAGGAGTCAGCCCCAGCATTTT
TRBJ2-1	.	TRBV5-6	.	CASSLATDYNEQFF	TGTGCCAGCAGCTTGGCCACTGATTACAATGAGCAGTTCTTC
TRBJ1-1	.	TRBV10-1	.	CASSDSGSTEAFF	TGCGCCAGCAGTGACTCAGGATCGACTGAAGCTTTCTTT
TRBJ1-5	.	TRBV4-2	TRBD1	CASSRRTGLDQPQHF	TGTGCCAGCAGCCGAAGGACAGGGTTGGATCAGCCCCAGCATTTT
TRBJ1-4	.	TRBV28	TRBD1	CASRSGGTNEKLFF	TGTGCCAGCAGGTCAGGGGGCACTAATGAAAAACTGTTTTTT
TRBJ2-7	.	TRBV5-1	.	CASSHTSSYEQYF	TGCGCCAGCAGCCACACAAGCTCCTACGAGCAGTACTTC
TRBJ2-7	.	TRBV7-9	TRBD1	CASSSGQGRLDEQYF	TGTGCCAGCAGCTCAGGACAGGGCCGTCTTGACGAGCAGTACTTC
TRBJ1-6	.	TRBV2	.	CASKDGGNSPLHF	TGTGCCAGCAAAGACGGGGGTAATTCACCCCTCCACTTT
TRBJ1-1	.	TRBV28	.	CASGVGGRDTEAFF	TGTGCCAGCGGAGTGGGAGGCCGTGACACTGAAGCTTTCTTT
TRBJ2-3	.	TRBV11-2	.	CASSLDPEGVADTQYF	TGTGCCAGCAGCTTAGATCCTGAAGGAGTGGCAGATACGCAGTATTTT
TRBJ1-5	.	TRBV7-9	.	CASSLGEGDNQPQHF	TGTGCCAGCAGCTTAGGGGAGGGTGACAATCAGCCCCAGCATTTT
TRBJ1-1	.	TRBV11-1	.	CASSSGQLPGDTEAFF	TGTGCCAGCAGCTCCGGACAGCTCCCCGGGGACACTGAAGCTTTCTTT
TRBJ2-7	.	TRBV5-6	.	CASTQTGGTPEQYF	TGTGCCAGCACCCAGACAGGCGGAACCCCCGAGCAGTACTTC
TRBJ2-1	.	TRBV11-2	.	CASSSRKEHYEQFF	TGTGCCAGCAGCTCTAGGAAAGAGCACTATGAGCAGTTCTTC
TRBJ2-1	.	TRBV30	TRBD2	CAWRRGTSGGAEQFF	TGTGCCTGGAGGAGAGGGACTAGCGGGGGGGCCGAGCAGTTCTTC
TRBJ1-2	.	TRBV7-2	.	CASSGRGSGYGYTF	TGTGCCAGCAGCGGAAGGGGGTCTGGCTATGGCTACACCTTC
TRBJ2-3	.	TRBV5-1	TRBD2	CASGSGEGDTQYF	TGCGCCAGCGGTAGCGGGGAGGGAGATACGCAGTATTTT
TRBJ1-1	.	TRBV18	.	CASLSSLGGTEAFF	TGTGCCAGCTTAAGCTCGCTCGGGGGCACTGAAGCTTTCTTT
TRBJ2-3	.	TRBV11-1	TRBD2	CASSLELAPDTQYF	TGTGCCAGCAGCTTGGAACTAGCGCCAGATACGCAGTATTTT
TRBJ1-2	.	TRBV28	.	CASSSQGYGYTF	TGTGCCAGCAGTTCCCAGGGCTATGGCTACACCTTC
TRBJ1-1	.	TRBV29-1	.	CSVDEGKGTEAFF	TGCAGCGTTGATGAGGGAAAGGGCACTGAAGCTTTCTTT